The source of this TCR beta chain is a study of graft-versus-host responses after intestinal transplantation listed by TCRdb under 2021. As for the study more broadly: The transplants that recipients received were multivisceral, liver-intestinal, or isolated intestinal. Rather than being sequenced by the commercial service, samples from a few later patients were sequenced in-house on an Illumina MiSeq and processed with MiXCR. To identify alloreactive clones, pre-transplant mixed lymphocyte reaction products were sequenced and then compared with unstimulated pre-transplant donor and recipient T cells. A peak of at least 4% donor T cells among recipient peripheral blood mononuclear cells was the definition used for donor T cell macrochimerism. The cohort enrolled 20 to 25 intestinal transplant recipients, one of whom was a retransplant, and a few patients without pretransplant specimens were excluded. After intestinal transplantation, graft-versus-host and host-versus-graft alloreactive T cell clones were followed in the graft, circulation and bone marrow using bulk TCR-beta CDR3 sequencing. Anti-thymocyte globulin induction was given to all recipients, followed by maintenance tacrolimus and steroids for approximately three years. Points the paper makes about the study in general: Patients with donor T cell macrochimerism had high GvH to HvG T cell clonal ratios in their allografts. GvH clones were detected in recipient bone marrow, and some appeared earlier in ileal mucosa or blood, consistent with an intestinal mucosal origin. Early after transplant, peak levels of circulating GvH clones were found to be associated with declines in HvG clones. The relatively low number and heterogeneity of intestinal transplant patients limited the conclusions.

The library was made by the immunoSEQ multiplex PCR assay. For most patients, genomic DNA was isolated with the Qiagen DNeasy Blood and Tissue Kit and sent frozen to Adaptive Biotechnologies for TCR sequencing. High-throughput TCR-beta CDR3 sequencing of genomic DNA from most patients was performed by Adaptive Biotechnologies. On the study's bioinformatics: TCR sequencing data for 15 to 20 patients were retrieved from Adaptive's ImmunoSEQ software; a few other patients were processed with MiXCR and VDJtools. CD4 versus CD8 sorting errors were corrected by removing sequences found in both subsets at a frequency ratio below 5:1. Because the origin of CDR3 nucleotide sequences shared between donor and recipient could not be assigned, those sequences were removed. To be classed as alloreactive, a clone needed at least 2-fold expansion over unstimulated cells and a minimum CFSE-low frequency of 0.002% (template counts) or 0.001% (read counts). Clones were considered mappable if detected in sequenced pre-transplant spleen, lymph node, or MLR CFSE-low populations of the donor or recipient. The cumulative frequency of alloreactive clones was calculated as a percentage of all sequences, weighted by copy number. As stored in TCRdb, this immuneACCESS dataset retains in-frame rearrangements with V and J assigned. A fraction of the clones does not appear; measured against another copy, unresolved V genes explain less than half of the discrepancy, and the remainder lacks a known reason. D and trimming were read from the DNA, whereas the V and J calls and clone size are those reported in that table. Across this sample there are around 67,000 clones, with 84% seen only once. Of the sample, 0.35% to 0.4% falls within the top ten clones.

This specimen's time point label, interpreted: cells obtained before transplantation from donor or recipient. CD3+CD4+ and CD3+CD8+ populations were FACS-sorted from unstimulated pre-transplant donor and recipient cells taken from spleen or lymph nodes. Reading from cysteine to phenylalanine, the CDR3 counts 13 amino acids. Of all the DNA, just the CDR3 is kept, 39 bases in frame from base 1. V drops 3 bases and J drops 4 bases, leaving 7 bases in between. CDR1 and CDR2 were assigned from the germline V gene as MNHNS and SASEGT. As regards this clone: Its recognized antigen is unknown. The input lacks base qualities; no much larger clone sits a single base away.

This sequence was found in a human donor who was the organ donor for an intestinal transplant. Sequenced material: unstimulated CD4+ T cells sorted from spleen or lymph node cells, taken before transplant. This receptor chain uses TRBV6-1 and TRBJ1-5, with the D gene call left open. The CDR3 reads CASSDSQNQPQHF. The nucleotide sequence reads TGTGCCAGCAGTGATTCCCAGAATCAGCCCCAGCATTTT.